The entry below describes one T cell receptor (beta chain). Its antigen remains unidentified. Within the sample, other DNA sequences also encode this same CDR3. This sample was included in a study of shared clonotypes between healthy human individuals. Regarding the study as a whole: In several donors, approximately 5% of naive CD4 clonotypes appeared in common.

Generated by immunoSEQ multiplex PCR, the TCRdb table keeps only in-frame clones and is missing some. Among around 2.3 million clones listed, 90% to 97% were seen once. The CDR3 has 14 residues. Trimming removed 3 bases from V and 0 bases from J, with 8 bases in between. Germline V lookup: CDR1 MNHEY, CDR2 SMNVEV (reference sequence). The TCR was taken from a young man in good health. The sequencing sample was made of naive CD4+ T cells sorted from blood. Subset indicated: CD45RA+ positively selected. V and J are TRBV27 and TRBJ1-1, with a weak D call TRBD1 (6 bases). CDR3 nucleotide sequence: TGTGCCAGCAGTTTTGGGGGGCTGAACACTGAAGCTTTCTTT. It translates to CASSFGGLNTEAFF.